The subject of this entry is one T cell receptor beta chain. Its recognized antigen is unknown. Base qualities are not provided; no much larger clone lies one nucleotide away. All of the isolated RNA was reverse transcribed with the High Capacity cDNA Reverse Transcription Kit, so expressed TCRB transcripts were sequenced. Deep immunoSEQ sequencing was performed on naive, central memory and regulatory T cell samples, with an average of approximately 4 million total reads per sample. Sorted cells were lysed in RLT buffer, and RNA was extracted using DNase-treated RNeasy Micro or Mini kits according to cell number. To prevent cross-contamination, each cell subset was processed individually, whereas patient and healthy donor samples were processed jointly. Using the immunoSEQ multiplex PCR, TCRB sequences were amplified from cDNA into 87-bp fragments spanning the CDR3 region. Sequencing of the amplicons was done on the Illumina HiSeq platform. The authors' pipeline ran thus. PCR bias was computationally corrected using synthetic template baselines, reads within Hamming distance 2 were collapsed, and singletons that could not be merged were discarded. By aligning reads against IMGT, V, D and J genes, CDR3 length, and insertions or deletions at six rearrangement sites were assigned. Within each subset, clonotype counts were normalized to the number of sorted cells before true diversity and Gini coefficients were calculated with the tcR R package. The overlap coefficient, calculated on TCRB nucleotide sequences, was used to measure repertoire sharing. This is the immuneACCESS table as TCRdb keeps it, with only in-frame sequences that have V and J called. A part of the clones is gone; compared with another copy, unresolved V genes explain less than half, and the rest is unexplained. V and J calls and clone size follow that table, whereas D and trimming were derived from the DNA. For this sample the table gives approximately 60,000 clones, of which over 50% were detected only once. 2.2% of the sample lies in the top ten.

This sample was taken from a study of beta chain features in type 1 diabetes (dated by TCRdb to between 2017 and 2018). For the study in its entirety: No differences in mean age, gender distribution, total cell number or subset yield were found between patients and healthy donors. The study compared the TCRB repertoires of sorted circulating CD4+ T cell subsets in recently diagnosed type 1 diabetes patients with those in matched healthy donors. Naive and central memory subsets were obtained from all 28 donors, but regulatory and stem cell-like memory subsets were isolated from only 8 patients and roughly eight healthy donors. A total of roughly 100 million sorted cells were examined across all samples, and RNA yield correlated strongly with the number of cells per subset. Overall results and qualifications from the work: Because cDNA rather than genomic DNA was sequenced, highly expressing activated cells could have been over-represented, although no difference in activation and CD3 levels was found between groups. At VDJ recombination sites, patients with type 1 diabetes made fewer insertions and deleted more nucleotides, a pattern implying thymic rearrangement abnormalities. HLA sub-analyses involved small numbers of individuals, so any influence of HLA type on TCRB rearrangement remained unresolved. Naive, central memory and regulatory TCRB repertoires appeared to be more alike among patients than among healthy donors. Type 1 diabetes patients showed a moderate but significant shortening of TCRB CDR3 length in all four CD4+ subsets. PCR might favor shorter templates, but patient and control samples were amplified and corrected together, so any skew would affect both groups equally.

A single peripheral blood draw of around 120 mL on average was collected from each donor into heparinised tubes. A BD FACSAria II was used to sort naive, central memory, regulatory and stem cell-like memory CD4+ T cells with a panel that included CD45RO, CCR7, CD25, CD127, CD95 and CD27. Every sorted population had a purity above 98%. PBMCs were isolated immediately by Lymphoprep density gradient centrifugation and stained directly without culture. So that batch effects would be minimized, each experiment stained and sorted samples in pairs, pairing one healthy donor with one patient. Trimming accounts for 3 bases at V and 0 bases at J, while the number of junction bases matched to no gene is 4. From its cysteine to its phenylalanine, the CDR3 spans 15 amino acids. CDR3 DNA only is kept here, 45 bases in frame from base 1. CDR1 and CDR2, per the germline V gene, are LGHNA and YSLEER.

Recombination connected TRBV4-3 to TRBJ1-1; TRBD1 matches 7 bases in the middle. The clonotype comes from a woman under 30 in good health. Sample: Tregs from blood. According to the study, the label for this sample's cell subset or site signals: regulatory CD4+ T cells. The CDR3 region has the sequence CASSHLRGLNTEAFF. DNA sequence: TGCGCCAGCAGCCACCTCAGGGGGTTGAACACTGAAGCTTTCTTT.